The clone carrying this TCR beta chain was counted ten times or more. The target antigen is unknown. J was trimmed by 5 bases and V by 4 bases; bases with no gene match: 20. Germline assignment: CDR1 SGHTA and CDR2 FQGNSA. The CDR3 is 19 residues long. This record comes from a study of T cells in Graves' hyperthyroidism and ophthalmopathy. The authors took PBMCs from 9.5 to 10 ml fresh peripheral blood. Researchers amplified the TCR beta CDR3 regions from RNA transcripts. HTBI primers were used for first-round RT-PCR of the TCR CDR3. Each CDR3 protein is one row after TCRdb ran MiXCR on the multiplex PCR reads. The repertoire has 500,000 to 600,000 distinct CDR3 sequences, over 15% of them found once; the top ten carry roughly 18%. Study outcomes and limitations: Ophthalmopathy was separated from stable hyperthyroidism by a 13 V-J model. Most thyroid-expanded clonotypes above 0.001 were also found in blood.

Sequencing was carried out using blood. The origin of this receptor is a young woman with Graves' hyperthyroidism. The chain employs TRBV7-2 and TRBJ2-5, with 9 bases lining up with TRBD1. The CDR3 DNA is TGTGCCAGCAGCTCCTTTCCATGGGACAGGGCCCAGTTTCCCGAGACCCAGTACTTC. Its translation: CASSSFPWDRAQFPETQYF.